This is a list of T cell receptor beta chains from one sample in a study of blood T cell repertoires in COVID-19. Profiled with immunoSEQ multiplex PCR; TCRdb holds only in-frame clones, not every one. Here the sample spans about 160,000 clones, around 83% being singletons. Sequencing input: peripheral blood. The source is a man aged 40-50 years with acute or convalescent COVID-19. CDR3s include the opening cysteine and the closing phenylalanine or tryptophan. Fields, in order: V gene, J gene, D gene, clone size, CDR3 protein, CDR3 DNA. The D gene is left open where the match is weak. Rows give clone size only sometimes, using once, few, many, or a class for an expanded clone.

v_gene: TRBV10-3; j_gene: TRBJ1-2; d_gene: TRBD1; abundance: -; CDR3aa: CAISDRTNPDRDFAF; CDR3nt: TGTGCCATCAGCGACCGAACCAACCCCGACAGGGACTTCGCCTTC
v_gene: TRBV10-3; j_gene: TRBJ2-1; d_gene: -; abundance: -; CDR3aa: CAISLERSYNEQFF; CDR3nt: TGTGCCATCAGTTTAGAGAGATCATACAATGAGCAGTTCTTC
v_gene: TRBV7-8; j_gene: TRBJ1-1; d_gene: -; abundance: -; CDR3aa: CASSFRETNTEAFF; CDR3nt: TGTGCCAGCAGCTTCCGGGAAACTAACACTGAAGCTTTCTTT
v_gene: TRBV5-1; j_gene: TRBJ1-2; d_gene: TRBD1; abundance: -; CDR3aa: CASSTDRTGTQTF; CDR3nt: TGCGCCAGCAGCACGGACAGGACCGGGACCCAGACCTTC
v_gene: TRBV6-6; j_gene: TRBJ2-2; d_gene: -; abundance: -; CDR3aa: CASSYFQGNTGELFF; CDR3nt: TGTGCCAGCAGTTACTTTCAGGGGAACACCGGGGAGCTGTTTTTT
v_gene: TRBV5-1; j_gene: TRBJ1-2; d_gene: -; abundance: -; CDR3aa: CASSSQYYGYTF; CDR3nt: TGCGCCAGCAGCTCTCAGTACTATGGCTACACCTTC
v_gene: TRBV6-1; j_gene: TRBJ1-2; d_gene: -; abundance: -; CDR3aa: CASSEAVYGYTF; CDR3nt: TGTGCCAGCAGTGAAGCCGTCTATGGCTACACCTTC
v_gene: TRBV7-9; j_gene: TRBJ2-7; d_gene: -; abundance: -; CDR3aa: CASSLGFAGQYF; CDR3nt: TGTGCCAGCAGCTTAGGATTTGCGGGGCAGTACTTC
v_gene: TRBV5-1; j_gene: TRBJ2-2; d_gene: TRBD1; abundance: once; CDR3aa: CASSPKAGGGNGELFF; CDR3nt: TGCGCCAGCAGCCCCAAGGCAGGGGGCGGGAACGGGGAGCTGTTTTTT
v_gene: TRBV5-1; j_gene: TRBJ2-3; d_gene: TRBD2; abundance: -; CDR3aa: CASSFGTSGYDTQYF; CDR3nt: TGCGCCAGCAGCTTCGGGACTAGCGGTTATGATACGCAGTATTTT
v_gene: TRBV19; j_gene: TRBJ2-6; d_gene: -; abundance: few; CDR3aa: CASSTTGPGANVLTF; CDR3nt: TGTGCCAGTAGTACCACAGGGCCCGGGGCCAACGTCCTGACTTTC
v_gene: TRBV3-1/TRBV3-2; j_gene: TRBJ2-1; d_gene: -; abundance: once; CDR3aa: CASTTDNEQFF; CDR3nt: TGTGCCAGCACCACGGACAATGAGCAGTTCTTC
v_gene: TRBV5-1; j_gene: TRBJ2-3; d_gene: -; abundance: -; CDR3aa: CASTWTGGTDTQYF; CDR3nt: TGCGCGAGCACTTGGACGGGAGGCACAGATACGCAGTATTTT
v_gene: TRBV7-9; j_gene: TRBJ1-1; d_gene: -; abundance: -; CDR3aa: CASSLNSPQQGSEAFF; CDR3nt: TGTGCCAGCAGCTTAAACAGCCCCCAACAGGGCTCTGAAGCTTTCTTT
v_gene: TRBV19; j_gene: TRBJ2-2; d_gene: -; abundance: -; CDR3aa: CASSITELNTGELFF; CDR3nt: TGTGCCAGTAGTATCACAGAGCTTAACACCGGGGAGCTGTTTTTT
v_gene: TRBV27; j_gene: TRBJ2-2; d_gene: TRBD1; abundance: -; CDR3aa: CASSLTGNLYTGELFF; CDR3nt: TGTGCCAGCAGTTTGACAGGGAATTTATACACCGGGGAGCTGTTTTTT
v_gene: TRBV25-1; j_gene: TRBJ1-2; d_gene: -; abundance: -; CDR3aa: CASNAPWAHGYTF; CDR3nt: TGTGCCAGCAATGCCCCGTGGGCCCATGGCTACACCTTC
v_gene: TRBV5-4; j_gene: TRBJ2-2; d_gene: TRBD2; abundance: -; CDR3aa: CASSLSGGVKANTGELFF; CDR3nt: TGTGCCAGCAGCTTGTCCGGGGGGGTCAAGGCAAACACCGGGGAGCTGTTTTTT
v_gene: TRBV6-5; j_gene: TRBJ1-5; d_gene: TRBD1; abundance: -; CDR3aa: CASSRGQEDQPQHF; CDR3nt: TGTGCCAGCAGTCGCGGACAGGAAGATCAGCCCCAGCATTTT
v_gene: TRBV11-2; j_gene: TRBJ2-1; d_gene: TRBD1; abundance: -; CDR3aa: CASSLGDRYNEQFF; CDR3nt: TGTGCCAGCAGCCTTGGGGACAGATACAATGAGCAGTTCTTC
v_gene: TRBV7-3; j_gene: TRBJ2-3; d_gene: TRBD2; abundance: few; CDR3aa: CASSLGGGGLYTDTQYF; CDR3nt: TGTGCCAGCAGCTTAGGAGGCGGGGGGCTATACACAGATACGCAGTATTTT
v_gene: TRBV2; j_gene: TRBJ2-5; d_gene: TRBD2; abundance: -; CDR3aa: CASSSILAGGQETQYF; CDR3nt: TGTGCCAGCAGCAGTATACTAGCGGGGGGACAAGAGACCCAGTACTTC
v_gene: TRBV6-5; j_gene: TRBJ2-3; d_gene: -; abundance: -; CDR3aa: CATETGQPQDTQYF; CDR3nt: TGTGCCACCGAGACGGGACAACCTCAGGATACGCAGTATTTT
v_gene: TRBV5-6; j_gene: TRBJ1-1; d_gene: TRBD1; abundance: -; CDR3aa: CASSYGQGVMSTEAFF; CDR3nt: TGTGCCAGCAGCTACGGACAGGGGGTAATGAGCACTGAAGCTTTCTTT
v_gene: TRBV7-9; j_gene: TRBJ2-1; d_gene: -; abundance: -; CDR3aa: CASSYSGTTYNEQFF; CDR3nt: TGTGCCAGCAGCTATAGCGGAACCACCTACAATGAGCAGTTCTTC
v_gene: TRBV3-1/TRBV3-2; j_gene: TRBJ2-7; d_gene: TRBD1; abundance: -; CDR3aa: CASSQKDRASYEQYF; CDR3nt: TGTGCCAGCAGCCAAAAAGACAGGGCCTCCTACGAGCAGTACTTC
v_gene: TRBV2; j_gene: TRBJ2-1; d_gene: -; abundance: -; CDR3aa: CASSEDLAVWEQFF; CDR3nt: TGTGCCAGCAGCGAGGATTTAGCGGTTTGGGAGCAGTTCTTC
v_gene: TRBV6-5; j_gene: TRBJ1-1; d_gene: -; abundance: few; CDR3aa: CASSKNLDLAFF; CDR3nt: TGTGCCAGCAGTAAGAACCTGGACTTAGCTTTCTTT
v_gene: TRBV12-5; j_gene: TRBJ2-1; d_gene: TRBD2; abundance: once; CDR3aa: CASGPGTSANNEQFF; CDR3nt: TGTGCTAGTGGTCCCGGGACTAGCGCCAACAATGAGCAGTTCTTC
v_gene: TRBV29-1; j_gene: TRBJ2-5; d_gene: TRBD1; abundance: -; CDR3aa: CSGGQEETQYF; CDR3nt: TGCAGCGGGGGACAGGAAGAGACCCAGTACTTC
v_gene: TRBV10-2; j_gene: TRBJ1-1; d_gene: -; abundance: -; CDR3aa: CASSLSGEPEAFF; CDR3nt: TGCGCCAGCAGCTTATCAGGGGAGCCTGAAGCTTTCTTT
v_gene: TRBV30; j_gene: TRBJ2-7; d_gene: -; abundance: many; CDR3aa: CAWTIRGEQYF; CDR3nt: TGTGCCTGGACCATCAGGGGCGAGCAGTACTTC
v_gene: TRBV6-5; j_gene: TRBJ1-2; d_gene: TRBD1; abundance: -; CDR3aa: CASNGQAIKGYTF; CDR3nt: TGTGCCAGCAATGGACAGGCGATAAAAGGCTACACCTTC
v_gene: TRBV7-8; j_gene: TRBJ2-2; d_gene: -; abundance: -; CDR3aa: CASSIPLGLGGELFF; CDR3nt: TGTGCCAGCAGCATACCTTTGGGCCTCGGAGGGGAGCTGTTTTTT
v_gene: TRBV3-1/TRBV3-2; j_gene: TRBJ1-2; d_gene: TRBD1; abundance: once; CDR3aa: CASSQADGQGRNGYTF; CDR3nt: TGTGCCAGCAGCCAAGCCGACGGACAGGGCCGGAATGGCTACACCTTC
v_gene: TRBV9; j_gene: TRBJ2-7; d_gene: TRBD2; abundance: -; CDR3aa: CASSRAGTSGYEQYF; CDR3nt: TGTGCCAGCAGCCGTGCCGGGACTAGCGGTTACGAGCAGTACTTC
v_gene: TRBV29-1; j_gene: TRBJ2-4; d_gene: -; abundance: once; CDR3aa: CSVEFGQTKNIQYF; CDR3nt: TGCAGCGTTGAATTTGGACAGACGAAAAACATTCAGTACTTC
v_gene: TRBV6-5; j_gene: TRBJ1-1; d_gene: -; abundance: -; CDR3aa: CASVVTGGTEAFF; CDR3nt: TGTGCCAGCGTCGTGACGGGAGGCACTGAAGCTTTCTTT
v_gene: TRBV28; j_gene: TRBJ1-5; d_gene: TRBD1; abundance: -; CDR3aa: CASTLRDRAILPQHF; CDR3nt: TGTGCCAGCACCCTCCGTGACAGGGCTATATTGCCCCAGCATTTT
v_gene: TRBV9; j_gene: TRBJ1-1; d_gene: TRBD1; abundance: -; CDR3aa: CASSVQGANTEAFF; CDR3nt: TGTGCCAGCAGCGTACAGGGGGCGAATACTGAAGCTTTCTTT
v_gene: TRBV7-2; j_gene: TRBJ2-2; d_gene: TRBD1; abundance: -; CDR3aa: CASSLEGGNTGELFF; CDR3nt: TGTGCCAGCAGCTTAGAAGGGGGCAACACCGGGGAGCTGTTTTTT
v_gene: TRBV6-6; j_gene: TRBJ2-1; d_gene: TRBD1; abundance: few; CDR3aa: CASSRTGEGGLYEQFF; CDR3nt: TGTGCCAGCAGTAGGACAGGGGAGGGAGGCTTGTATGAGCAGTTCTTC
v_gene: TRBV6-5; j_gene: TRBJ1-1; d_gene: TRBD1; abundance: -; CDR3aa: CASSPDRAAFF; CDR3nt: TGTGCCAGCAGCCCCGACAGGGCGGCTTTCTTT
v_gene: TRBV29-1; j_gene: TRBJ1-2; d_gene: -; abundance: -; CDR3aa: CSVGTLGRGYTF; CDR3nt: TGCAGCGTTGGGACTCTAGGACGAGGCTACACCTTC
v_gene: TRBV2; j_gene: TRBJ1-5; d_gene: -; abundance: -; CDR3aa: CASSGASQPQHF; CDR3nt: TGTGCCAGCAGTGGGGCAAGTCAGCCCCAGCATTTT
v_gene: TRBV6-6; j_gene: TRBJ1-5; d_gene: TRBD1; abundance: -; CDR3aa: CASTPSGGGNQPQHF; CDR3nt: TGTGCCAGCACCCCGTCAGGGGGCGGCAATCAGCCCCAGCATTTT
v_gene: TRBV19; j_gene: TRBJ1-5; d_gene: TRBD1; abundance: -; CDR3aa: CASSIRRQGAGNQPQHF; CDR3nt: TGTGCCAGTAGTATTCGGAGACAGGGGGCAGGTAATCAGCCCCAGCATTTT
v_gene: TRBV12-3/TRBV12-4; j_gene: TRBJ2-1; d_gene: -; abundance: few; CDR3aa: CASGGGPYNEQFF; CDR3nt: TGTGCCAGCGGCGGGGGCCCCTACAATGAGCAGTTCTTC
v_gene: TRBV25-1; j_gene: TRBJ1-2; d_gene: -; abundance: -; CDR3aa: CASSESRDPTRYGYTF; CDR3nt: TGTGCCAGCAGTGAATCTCGGGATCCGACCCGCTATGGCTACACCTTC
v_gene: TRBV2; j_gene: TRBJ2-5; d_gene: TRBD2; abundance: few; CDR3aa: CASSEASGGGAKETQYF; CDR3nt: TGTGCCAGCAGTGAAGCGAGTGGCGGGGGGGCCAAGGAGACCCAGTACTTC
v_gene: TRBV14; j_gene: TRBJ1-2; d_gene: TRBD1; abundance: -; CDR3aa: CASSQGTYRGLSTF; CDR3nt: TGTGCCAGCAGCCAAGGAACTTACAGGGGGCTGAGCACCTTC